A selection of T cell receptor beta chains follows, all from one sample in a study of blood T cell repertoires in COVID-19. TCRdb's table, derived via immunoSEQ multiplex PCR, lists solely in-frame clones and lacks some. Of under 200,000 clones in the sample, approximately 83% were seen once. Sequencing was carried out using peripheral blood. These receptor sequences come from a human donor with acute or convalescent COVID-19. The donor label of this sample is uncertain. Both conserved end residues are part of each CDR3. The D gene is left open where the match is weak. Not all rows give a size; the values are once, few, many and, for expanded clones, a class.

CDR3nt: TGTGCCAGCAGTCTCCCTCTAGCGGGAGTAGGCGAGCAGTACTTC; CDR3aa: CASSLPLAGVGEQYF; abundance: .; v_gene: TRBV28; d_gene: TRBD2; j_gene: TRBJ2-7
CDR3nt: TGCAGCGTCTGGGACAGGGGTAGCTCCTACGAGCAGTACTTC; CDR3aa: CSVWDRGSSYEQYF; abundance: .; v_gene: TRBV29-1; d_gene: TRBD1; j_gene: TRBJ2-7
CDR3nt: TGTGCTAGTGGTTTGGGAGGGGGTCAGCCCCAGCATTTT; CDR3aa: CASGLGGGQPQHF; abundance: few; v_gene: TRBV12-5; d_gene: .; j_gene: TRBJ1-5
CDR3nt: TGTGCCAGTAGTCAGGGGTGGGGTAATCAGCCCCAGCATTTT; CDR3aa: CASSQGWGNQPQHF; abundance: .; v_gene: TRBV19; d_gene: .; j_gene: TRBJ1-5
CDR3nt: TGCGCCAGCAGCTTGGGAGGGACAGCTATTCCTAACTATGGCTACACCTTC; CDR3aa: CASSLGGTAIPNYGYTF; abundance: few; v_gene: TRBV5-1; d_gene: TRBD1; j_gene: TRBJ1-2
CDR3nt: TGTGCCAGCAGTTTTGCCCGGGACAGGGGCGGCACCGGGGAGCTGTTTTTT; CDR3aa: CASSFARDRGGTGELFF; abundance: .; v_gene: TRBV28; d_gene: TRBD1; j_gene: TRBJ2-2
CDR3nt: TGTGCCAGCAGCTTAGTCCCAGGTTCCATCAATGAGCAGTTCTTC; CDR3aa: CASSLVPGSINEQFF; abundance: .; v_gene: TRBV7-8; d_gene: .; j_gene: TRBJ2-1
CDR3nt: TGTGCCACCAAAGGGAGGGAAGGAAGCAATCAGCCCCAGCATTTT; CDR3aa: CATKGREGSNQPQHF; abundance: .; v_gene: TRBV2; d_gene: .; j_gene: TRBJ1-5
CDR3nt: TGCAGCGTTTCACAAATTCTGTACCCTGAAGCTTTCTTT; CDR3aa: CSVSQILYPEAFF; abundance: .; v_gene: TRBV29-1; d_gene: .; j_gene: TRBJ1-1
CDR3nt: TGTGCCATCAGCGAGAGGAGGGGCACAGATACGCAGTATTTT; CDR3aa: CAISERRGTDTQYF; abundance: .; v_gene: TRBV10-3; d_gene: .; j_gene: TRBJ2-3
CDR3nt: TGTGCCAGCAGCCTACAGGGGTCCGGGGAGCTGTTTTTT; CDR3aa: CASSLQGSGELFF; abundance: few; v_gene: TRBV7-3; d_gene: TRBD1; j_gene: TRBJ2-2
CDR3nt: TGTGCCAGCAGTCAGAATGCTAACTATGGCTACACCTTC; CDR3aa: CASSQNANYGYTF; abundance: .; v_gene: TRBV12-3/TRBV12-4; d_gene: .; j_gene: TRBJ1-2
CDR3nt: TGCAGCGTTGAATTGGGGACTGGCTATGGCTACACCTTC; CDR3aa: CSVELGTGYGYTF; abundance: .; v_gene: TRBV29-1; d_gene: .; j_gene: TRBJ1-2
CDR3nt: TGTGCCAGAGCGGGGGGAAACTATGGCTACACCTTC; CDR3aa: CARAGGNYGYTF; abundance: .; v_gene: TRBV2; d_gene: .; j_gene: TRBJ1-2
CDR3nt: TGTGCCAGCAGCTCCCAGTACAATGAGCAGTTCTTC; CDR3aa: CASSSQYNEQFF; abundance: .; v_gene: TRBV7-9; d_gene: .; j_gene: TRBJ2-1
CDR3nt: TGTGCCAGCTCACCAACCGGGACAGGGATGTCAGATACGCAGTATTTT; CDR3aa: CASSPTGTGMSDTQYF; abundance: .; v_gene: TRBV18; d_gene: TRBD1; j_gene: TRBJ2-3
CDR3nt: TGCGCCAGCAGCTTGGGTGATCGGGTGGGCAATCAGCCCCAGCATTTT; CDR3aa: CASSLGDRVGNQPQHF; abundance: .; v_gene: TRBV5-1; d_gene: .; j_gene: TRBJ1-5
CDR3nt: TGCGCCAGCCACCCAGGACAGCTTTTGAGCACTAATGAAAAACTGTTTTTT; CDR3aa: CASHPGQLLSTNEKLFF; abundance: .; v_gene: TRBV5-1; d_gene: .; j_gene: TRBJ1-4
CDR3nt: TGCGCCAGCAGCCAAGTTGGGACTAAAGGTCCCTACGAGCAGTACTTC; CDR3aa: CASSQVGTKGPYEQYF; abundance: once; v_gene: TRBV4-1; d_gene: TRBD2; j_gene: TRBJ2-7
CDR3nt: TGTGCCAGCAGCCCTTTAGGGAGAAGCAATCAGCCCCAGCATTTT; CDR3aa: CASSPLGRSNQPQHF; abundance: .; v_gene: TRBV28; d_gene: .; j_gene: TRBJ1-5
CDR3nt: TGTGCCAGCAGTAGACAGGGATCGAACACTGAAGCTTTCTTT; CDR3aa: CASSRQGSNTEAFF; abundance: .; v_gene: TRBV2; d_gene: TRBD1; j_gene: TRBJ1-1
CDR3nt: TGTGCCAGCAGCTTTAAGCCCCCGGGAAATCCTGAAGCTTTCTTT; CDR3aa: CASSFKPPGNPEAFF; abundance: .; v_gene: TRBV7-6; d_gene: .; j_gene: TRBJ1-1
CDR3nt: TGTGCCAGTAGTATAGACCCGACGGGTGAAGCTTTCTTT; CDR3aa: CASSIDPTGEAFF; abundance: .; v_gene: TRBV19; d_gene: .; j_gene: TRBJ1-1
CDR3nt: TGTGCCAGCAGTCCCTCTCCCCCCGAGCAGTACTTC; CDR3aa: CASSPSPPEQYF; abundance: once; v_gene: TRBV28; d_gene: .; j_gene: TRBJ2-7
CDR3nt: TGTGCCAGCAGTTCTCTGGGGCGTACGCCTATGAACACTGAAGCTTTCTTT; CDR3aa: CASSSLGRTPMNTEAFF; abundance: .; v_gene: TRBV27; d_gene: .; j_gene: TRBJ1-1
CDR3nt: TGTGCCAGCAGCTCAAGACAGGGGGCGAACACCGGGGAGCTGTTTTTT; CDR3aa: CASSSRQGANTGELFF; abundance: .; v_gene: TRBV7-9; d_gene: TRBD1; j_gene: TRBJ2-2
CDR3nt: TGTGCCAGCAGCCAAGGTACAATGCAGTATTTT; CDR3aa: CASSQGTMQYF; abundance: .; v_gene: TRBV3-1/TRBV3-2; d_gene: .; j_gene: TRBJ2-3
CDR3nt: TGTGCCAGCAGCTTAAGCGGGAGGGCCCAAGAGACCCAGTACTTC; CDR3aa: CASSLSGRAQETQYF; abundance: once; v_gene: TRBV7-3; d_gene: TRBD2; j_gene: TRBJ2-5
CDR3nt: TGTGCCAGTAGCGAGAGGGATCTCAGGGAGCTGTTTTTT; CDR3aa: CASSERDLRELFF; abundance: .; v_gene: TRBV19; d_gene: .; j_gene: TRBJ2-2
CDR3nt: TGCGCCAGCAGCTTACAGGGGGCGCAGGACTATGGCTACACCTTC; CDR3aa: CASSLQGAQDYGYTF; abundance: few; v_gene: TRBV5-1; d_gene: TRBD1; j_gene: TRBJ1-2
CDR3nt: TGTGCCAGCAGTTTAAAAGGGGGAACAGGGCCCTCTGGAAACACCATATATTTT; CDR3aa: CASSLKGGTGPSGNTIYF; abundance: .; v_gene: TRBV27; d_gene: .; j_gene: TRBJ1-3
CDR3nt: TGTGCCAGCAGCTTAATTACTGGCTCCTACGAGCAGTACTTC; CDR3aa: CASSLITGSYEQYF; abundance: .; v_gene: TRBV5-5; d_gene: .; j_gene: TRBJ2-7
CDR3nt: TGTGCCAGCAGCTTGGGGGGCGACAGGGGCACAGATACGCAGTATTTT; CDR3aa: CASSLGGDRGTDTQYF; abundance: .; v_gene: TRBV5-4; d_gene: TRBD1; j_gene: TRBJ2-3
CDR3nt: TGTGCCAGCGCTCCGCTCGGGGGGCACGAGCAGTACTTC; CDR3aa: CASAPLGGHEQYF; abundance: few; v_gene: TRBV9; d_gene: .; j_gene: TRBJ2-7
CDR3nt: TGTGCCAGCTCACCCCTCGGACTAGACGTGATGCTGTTTTTT; CDR3aa: CASSPLGLDVMLFF; abundance: .; v_gene: TRBV18; d_gene: TRBD2; j_gene: TRBJ2-2
CDR3nt: TGCGCCAGCAGCTCCGGTAGTCTAGCGGGGATTGAGACCCAGTACTTC; CDR3aa: CASSSGSLAGIETQYF; abundance: .; v_gene: TRBV5-1; d_gene: TRBD2; j_gene: TRBJ2-5
CDR3nt: TGCACCAGCAGCCAAGATTGGGAGGGAAAGGGGGATTATTGGCACCTTTATTCACCCCTCCACTTT; CDR3aa: CTSSQDWEGKGDYWHLYSPLHF; abundance: .; v_gene: TRBV1; d_gene: .; j_gene: TRBJ1-6
CDR3nt: TGTGCCAGTAGTAGAAAAGGACAGGGGGTCTATGGTCAGCCCCAGCATTTT; CDR3aa: CASSRKGQGVYGQPQHF; abundance: few; v_gene: TRBV19; d_gene: TRBD1; j_gene: TRBJ1-5
CDR3nt: TGTGCCAGCAGCCGTCCCGGGACAGGGTATATCACTGAAGCTTTCTTT; CDR3aa: CASSRPGTGYITEAFF; abundance: .; v_gene: TRBV28; d_gene: TRBD1; j_gene: TRBJ1-1
CDR3nt: TGTGCCAGCAGAGGGGGGGGACTAGGCCGCGATACGCAGTATTTT; CDR3aa: CASRGGGLGRDTQYF; abundance: .; v_gene: TRBV2; d_gene: TRBD2; j_gene: TRBJ2-3
CDR3nt: TGTGCCAGCAGAGTACGAGCTCGAGAATCCTACGAGCAGTACTTC; CDR3aa: CASRVRARESYEQYF; abundance: .; v_gene: TRBV11-1; d_gene: .; j_gene: TRBJ2-7
CDR3nt: TGTGCCAGCAGCTTAGGTCCGCGGGAGACCCAGTACTTC; CDR3aa: CASSLGPRETQYF; abundance: .; v_gene: TRBV11-3; d_gene: .; j_gene: TRBJ2-5
CDR3nt: TGTGCCAGCAGCCTCCGGGACAGGGGAAGTGGAGCTTTCTTT; CDR3aa: CASSLRDRGSGAFF; abundance: few; v_gene: TRBV7-2; d_gene: TRBD1; j_gene: TRBJ1-1
CDR3nt: TGTGCCAGCAGCTTGGACCCCAGGGGAGAAGAAAAACTGTTTTTT; CDR3aa: CASSLDPRGEEKLFF; abundance: .; v_gene: TRBV5-4; d_gene: .; j_gene: TRBJ1-4
CDR3nt: TGTGCCATCAGAGGGTCGGGGAATGAAAAACTGTTTTTT; CDR3aa: CAIRGSGNEKLFF; abundance: .; v_gene: TRBV10-3; d_gene: .; j_gene: TRBJ1-4
CDR3nt: TGTGCCAGCAGTTTAGACGCACCGGGACACAGGGTAGTAACCTACAATGAGCAGTTCTTC; CDR3aa: CASSLDAPGHRVVTYNEQFF; abundance: .; v_gene: TRBV27; d_gene: .; j_gene: TRBJ2-1
CDR3nt: TGTGCCAGCTCACTTCCCGGGGATAGCAATCAGCCCCAGCATTTT; CDR3aa: CASSLPGDSNQPQHF; abundance: once; v_gene: TRBV18; d_gene: .; j_gene: TRBJ1-5
CDR3nt: TGTGCCAGCTCTCCAGGAGCCGGCGGGCCTGAGCAGTTCTTC; CDR3aa: CASSPGAGGPEQFF; abundance: .; v_gene: TRBV18; d_gene: .; j_gene: TRBJ2-1
CDR3nt: TGTGCCAGCAGTCCTGGGACAGGCTATGGCTACACCTTC; CDR3aa: CASSPGTGYGYTF; abundance: .; v_gene: TRBV6-6; d_gene: TRBD1; j_gene: TRBJ1-2
CDR3nt: TGTGCCAGCAGCCTCGACAGGGGGGGCCACAATGAGCAGTTCTTC; CDR3aa: CASSLDRGGHNEQFF; abundance: .; v_gene: TRBV7-2; d_gene: TRBD1; j_gene: TRBJ2-1